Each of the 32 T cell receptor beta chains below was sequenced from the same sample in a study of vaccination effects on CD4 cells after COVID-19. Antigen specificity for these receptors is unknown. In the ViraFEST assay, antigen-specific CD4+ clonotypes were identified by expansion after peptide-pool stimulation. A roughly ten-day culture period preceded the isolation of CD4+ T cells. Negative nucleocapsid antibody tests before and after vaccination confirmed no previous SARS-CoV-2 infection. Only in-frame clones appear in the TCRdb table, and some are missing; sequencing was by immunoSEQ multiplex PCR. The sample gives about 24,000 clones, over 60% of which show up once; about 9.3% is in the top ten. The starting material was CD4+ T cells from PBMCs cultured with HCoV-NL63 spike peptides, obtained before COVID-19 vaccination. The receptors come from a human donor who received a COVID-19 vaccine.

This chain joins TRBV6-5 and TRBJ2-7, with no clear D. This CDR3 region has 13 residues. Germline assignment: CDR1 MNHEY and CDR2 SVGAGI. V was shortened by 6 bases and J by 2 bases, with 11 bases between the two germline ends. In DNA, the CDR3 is TGTGCCAGCAGCCCGTGGCGGACCTACGAGCAGTACTTC. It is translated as CASSPWRTYEQYF.

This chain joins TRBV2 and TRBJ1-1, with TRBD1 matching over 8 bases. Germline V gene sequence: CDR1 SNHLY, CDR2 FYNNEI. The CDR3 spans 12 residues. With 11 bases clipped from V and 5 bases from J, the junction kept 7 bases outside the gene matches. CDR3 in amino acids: CAGGQEYTEAFF. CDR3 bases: TGTGCCGGGGGACAGGAGTATACTGAAGCTTTCTTT.

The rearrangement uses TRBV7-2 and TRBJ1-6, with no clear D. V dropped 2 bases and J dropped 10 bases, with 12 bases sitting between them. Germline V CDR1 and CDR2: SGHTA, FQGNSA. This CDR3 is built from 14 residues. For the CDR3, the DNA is TGTGCCAGCAGCTTACAAAGTCGGATCTCACCCCTCCACTTT. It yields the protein CASSLQSRISPLHF.

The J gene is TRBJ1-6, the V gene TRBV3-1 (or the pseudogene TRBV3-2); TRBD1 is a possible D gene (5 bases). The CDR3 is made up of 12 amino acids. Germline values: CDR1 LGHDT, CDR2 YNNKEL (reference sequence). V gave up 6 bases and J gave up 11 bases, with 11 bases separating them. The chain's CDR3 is CASRGPIPPLHF. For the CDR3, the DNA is TGTGCCAGCAGGGGACCTATTCCACCCCTCCACTTT.

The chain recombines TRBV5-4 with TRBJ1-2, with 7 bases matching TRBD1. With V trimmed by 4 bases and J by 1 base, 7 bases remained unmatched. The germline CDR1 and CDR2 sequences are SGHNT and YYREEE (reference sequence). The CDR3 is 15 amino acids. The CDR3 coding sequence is TGTGCCAGCAGCGTTAACAGGGGTCTTAACTATGGCTACACCTTC. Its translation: CASSVNRGLNYGYTF.

CDR3 loop: CASSRTPQGSNEKLFF. In DNA form, the CDR3 reads TGTGCCAGTAGCCGAACCCCACAGGGTTCTAATGAAAAACTGTTTTTT. The chain carries TRBV19 and TRBJ1-4; a possible D gene is TRBD1 (6 bases). Per the germline V gene, CDR1 is LNHDA and CDR2 is SQIVND (reference sequence). There are 16 residues in the CDR3. V was cut by 6 bases and J by 3 bases, with 17 bases left in between.

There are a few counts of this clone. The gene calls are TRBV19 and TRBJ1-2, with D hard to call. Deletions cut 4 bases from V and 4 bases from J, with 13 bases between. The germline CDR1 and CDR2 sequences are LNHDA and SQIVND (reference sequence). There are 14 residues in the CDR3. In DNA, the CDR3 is TGTGCCAGTAGTACAACCCCTGAAGGCTATGGCTACACCTTC. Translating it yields CASSTTPEGYGYTF.

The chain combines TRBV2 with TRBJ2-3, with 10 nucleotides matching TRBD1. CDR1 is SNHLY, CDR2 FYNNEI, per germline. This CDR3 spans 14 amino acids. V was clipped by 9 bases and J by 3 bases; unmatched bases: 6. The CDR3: CASLGTGVTDTQYF. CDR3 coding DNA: TGTGCCAGTCTCGGGACAGGGGTAACAGATACGCAGTATTTT.

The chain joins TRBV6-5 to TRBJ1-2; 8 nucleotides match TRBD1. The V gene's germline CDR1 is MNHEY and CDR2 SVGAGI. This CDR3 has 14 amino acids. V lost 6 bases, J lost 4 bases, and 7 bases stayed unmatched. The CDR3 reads CASRLGQGVYGYTF. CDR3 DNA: TGTGCCAGCAGGCTCGGACAGGGCGTCTATGGCTACACCTTC.

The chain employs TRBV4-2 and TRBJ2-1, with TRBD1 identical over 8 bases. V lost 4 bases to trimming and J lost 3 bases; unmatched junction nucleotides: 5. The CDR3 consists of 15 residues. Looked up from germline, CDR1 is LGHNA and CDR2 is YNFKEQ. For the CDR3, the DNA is TGTGCCAGCAGCCCCCGGGACAGGCACTACAATGAGCAGTTCTTC. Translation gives CASSPRDRHYNEQFF.

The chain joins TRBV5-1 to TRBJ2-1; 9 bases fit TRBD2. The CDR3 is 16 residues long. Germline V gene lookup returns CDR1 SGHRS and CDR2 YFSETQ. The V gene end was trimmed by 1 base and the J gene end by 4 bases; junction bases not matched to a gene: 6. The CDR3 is CASSLLSRGGYNEQFF. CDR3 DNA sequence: TGCGCCAGCAGCTTGCTGTCGCGGGGGGGGTACAATGAGCAGTTCTTC.

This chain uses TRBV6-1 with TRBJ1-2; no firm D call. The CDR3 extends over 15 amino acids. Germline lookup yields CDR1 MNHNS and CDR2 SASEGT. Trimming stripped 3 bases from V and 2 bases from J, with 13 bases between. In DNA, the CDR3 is TGTGCCAGCAGTGAGACTATCGGGATGAACTATGGCTACACCTTC. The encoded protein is CASSETIGMNYGYTF.

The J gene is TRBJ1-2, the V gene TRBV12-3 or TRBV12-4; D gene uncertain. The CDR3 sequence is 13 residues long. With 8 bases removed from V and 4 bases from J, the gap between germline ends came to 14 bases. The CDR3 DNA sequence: TGTGCCAGCCATTCCGGGATCCCCTATGGCTACACCTTC. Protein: CASHSGIPYGYTF.

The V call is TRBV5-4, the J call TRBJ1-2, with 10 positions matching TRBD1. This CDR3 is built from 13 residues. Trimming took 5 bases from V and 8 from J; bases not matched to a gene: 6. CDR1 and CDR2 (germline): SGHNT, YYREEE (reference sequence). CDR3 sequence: CASRRTGGEGYTF. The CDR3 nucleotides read TGTGCCAGCAGGAGGACAGGGGGTGAAGGCTACACCTTC.

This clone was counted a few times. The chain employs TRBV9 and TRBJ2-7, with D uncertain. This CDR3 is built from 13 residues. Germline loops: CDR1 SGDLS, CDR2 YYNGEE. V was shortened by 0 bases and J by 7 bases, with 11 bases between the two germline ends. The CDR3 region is CASSVDSTGEQYF. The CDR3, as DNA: TGTGCCAGCAGCGTAGATTCAACCGGGGAGCAGTACTTC.

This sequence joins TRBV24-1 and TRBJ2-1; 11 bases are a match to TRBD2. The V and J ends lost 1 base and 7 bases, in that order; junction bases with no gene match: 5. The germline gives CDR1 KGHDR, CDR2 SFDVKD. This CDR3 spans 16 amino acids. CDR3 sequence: CATSDFGSGGANEQFF. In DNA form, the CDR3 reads TGTGCCACCAGTGATTTCGGTAGCGGGGGGGCAAATGAGCAGTTCTTC.

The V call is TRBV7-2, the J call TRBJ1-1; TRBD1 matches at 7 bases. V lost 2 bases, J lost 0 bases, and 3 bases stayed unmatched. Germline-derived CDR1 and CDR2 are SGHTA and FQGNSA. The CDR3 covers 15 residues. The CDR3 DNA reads TGTGCCAGCAGCTTAACGACAGGGATGAACACTGAAGCTTTCTTT. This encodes CASSLTTGMNTEAFF.

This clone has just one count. The CDR3 sequence: CASSVVHRGYSYEQYF. The DNA of the CDR3 is TGTGCCAGCAGCGTAGTCCACCGGGGGTACTCCTACGAGCAGTACTTC. The V call is TRBV9, the J call TRBJ2-7; weak D call: TRBD2 (6 bases). The CDR3 is made up of 16 amino acids. From germline, CDR1 is SGDLS and CDR2 YYNGEE. V gave up 0 bases and J gave up 0 bases, with 13 bases separating them.

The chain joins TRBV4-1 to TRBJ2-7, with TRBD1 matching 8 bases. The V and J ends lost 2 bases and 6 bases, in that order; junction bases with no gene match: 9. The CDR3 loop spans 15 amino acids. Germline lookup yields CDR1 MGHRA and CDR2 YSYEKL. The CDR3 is CASSQSGGQYLEQYF. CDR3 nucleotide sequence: TGCGCCAGCAGCCAATCAGGGGGCCAGTATCTCGAGCAGTACTTC.

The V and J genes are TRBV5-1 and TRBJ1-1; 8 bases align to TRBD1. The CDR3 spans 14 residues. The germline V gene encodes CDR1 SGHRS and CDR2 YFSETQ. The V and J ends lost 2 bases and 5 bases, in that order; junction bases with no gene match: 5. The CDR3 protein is CASSFQGARTEAFF. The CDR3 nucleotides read TGCGCCAGCAGCTTCCAGGGGGCGAGGACTGAAGCTTTCTTT.

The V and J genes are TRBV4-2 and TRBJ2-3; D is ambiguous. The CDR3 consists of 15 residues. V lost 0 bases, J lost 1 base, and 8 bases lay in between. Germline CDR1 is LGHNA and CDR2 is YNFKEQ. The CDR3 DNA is TGTGCCAGCAGCCAAGAACTGCTACGCACAGATACGCAGTATTTT. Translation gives CASSQELLRTDTQYF.

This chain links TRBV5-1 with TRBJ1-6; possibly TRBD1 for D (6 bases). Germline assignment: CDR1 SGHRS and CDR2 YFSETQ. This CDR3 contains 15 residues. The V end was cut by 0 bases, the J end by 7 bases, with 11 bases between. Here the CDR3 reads CASSLDRVVNSPLHF. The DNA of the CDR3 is TGCGCCAGCAGCTTGGACAGGGTAGTGAATTCACCCCTCCACTTT.

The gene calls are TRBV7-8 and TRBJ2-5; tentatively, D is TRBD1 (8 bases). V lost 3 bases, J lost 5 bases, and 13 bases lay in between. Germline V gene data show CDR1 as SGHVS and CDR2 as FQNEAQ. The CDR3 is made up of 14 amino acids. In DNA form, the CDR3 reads TGTGCCAGCAGCTTCGACAGGGGAGGGGAGACCCAGTACTTC. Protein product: CASSFDRGGETQYF.

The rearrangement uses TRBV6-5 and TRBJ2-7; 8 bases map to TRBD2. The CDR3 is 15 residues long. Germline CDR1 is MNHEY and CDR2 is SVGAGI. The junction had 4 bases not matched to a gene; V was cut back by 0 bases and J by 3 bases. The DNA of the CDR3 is TGTGCCAGCAGTTACTCCGGCGGGGGGAACTACGAGCAGTACTTC. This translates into CASSYSGGGNYEQYF.

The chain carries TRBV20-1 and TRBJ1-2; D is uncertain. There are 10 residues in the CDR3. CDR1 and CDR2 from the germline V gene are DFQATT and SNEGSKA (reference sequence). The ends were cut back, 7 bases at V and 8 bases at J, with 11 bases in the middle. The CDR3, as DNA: TGCAGTGTAGCTGGTGAGGGCTACACCTTC. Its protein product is CSVAGEGYTF.

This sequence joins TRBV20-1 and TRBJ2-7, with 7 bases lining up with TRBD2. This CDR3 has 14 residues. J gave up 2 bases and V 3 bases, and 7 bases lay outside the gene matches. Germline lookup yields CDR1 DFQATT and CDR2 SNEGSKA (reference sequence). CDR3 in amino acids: CSASSGWPPYEQYF. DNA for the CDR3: TGCAGTGCTAGTAGCGGGTGGCCACCCTACGAGCAGTACTTC.

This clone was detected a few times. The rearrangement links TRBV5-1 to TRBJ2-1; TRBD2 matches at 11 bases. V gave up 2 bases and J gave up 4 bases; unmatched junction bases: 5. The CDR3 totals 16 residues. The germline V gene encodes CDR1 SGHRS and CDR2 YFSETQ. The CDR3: CASSLQTSGIYNEQFF. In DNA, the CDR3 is TGCGCCAGCAGCTTACAGACTAGCGGGATATACAATGAGCAGTTCTTC.

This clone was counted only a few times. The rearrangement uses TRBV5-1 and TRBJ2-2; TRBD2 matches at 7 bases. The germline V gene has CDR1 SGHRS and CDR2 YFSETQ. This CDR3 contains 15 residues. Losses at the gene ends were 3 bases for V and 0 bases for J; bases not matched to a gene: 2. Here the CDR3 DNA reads TGCGCCAGCAGCTGGGGGGGAGCGAACACCGGGGAGCTGTTTTTT. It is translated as CASSWGGANTGELFF.

The chain's CDR3 is CASRPRGLAGVNEQFF. CDR3 nucleotides: TGTGCCAGTAGGCCCCGAGGACTAGCGGGAGTCAATGAGCAGTTCTTC. The chain links TRBV19 to TRBJ2-1; 13 nucleotides align to TRBD2. From germline, CDR1 is LNHDA and CDR2 SQIVND (reference sequence). The V and J ends lost 6 bases and 6 bases, in that order; junction bases with no gene match: 8. The CDR3 is 16 residues long.

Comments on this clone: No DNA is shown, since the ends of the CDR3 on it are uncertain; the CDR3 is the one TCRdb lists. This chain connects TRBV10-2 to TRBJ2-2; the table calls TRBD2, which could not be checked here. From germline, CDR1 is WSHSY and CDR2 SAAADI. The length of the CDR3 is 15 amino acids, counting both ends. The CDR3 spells CASSSSGGTTGELFF.

This chain's CDR3 is CASSQDRIYGYTF. The CDR3 DNA follows: TGTGCCAGCAGCCAAGATAGGATCTATGGCTACACCTTC. The chain employs TRBV14 and TRBJ1-2; D gene unclear. The V gene's germline CDR1 is SGHDN and CDR2 FVKESK. The CDR3 spans 13 residues. The ends were cut back, 0 bases at V and 4 bases at J, with 6 bases in the middle.

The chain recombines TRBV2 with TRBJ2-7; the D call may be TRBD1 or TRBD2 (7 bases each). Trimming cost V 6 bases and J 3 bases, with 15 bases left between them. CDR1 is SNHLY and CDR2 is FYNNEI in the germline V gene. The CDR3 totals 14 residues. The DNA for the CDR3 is TGTGCCAGCAGGAGCGGGACAGCTTTCTACGAGCAGTACTTC. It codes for CASRSGTAFYEQYF.